The rows below give T cell receptor beta chains drawn from one sample of a study of blood T cell repertoires in COVID-19. Sequencing used immunoSEQ multiplex PCR; TCRdb keeps in-frame clones, though not all of them. The sample holds roughly 260,000 clones, 70% to 90% seen once. The sequenced material came from peripheral blood. The receptors originated from a woman between 35 and 50 years old who had recovered from COVID-19. The CDR3 runs from the conserved cysteine through the conserved F or W. Each record gives: D gene, J gene, V gene, clone size, CDR3 DNA, CDR3 protein. A D gene is named only where the DNA matches it firmly. The listing skips clone size in some rows; elsewhere it reads once, few, many or a size class.

>TRBD2|TRBJ2-7|TRBV28|-
TGTGCCAGCAGTTCCCCCAGACTAGCGGCTTACGAGCAGTACTTC
CASSSPRLAAYEQYF
>-|TRBJ2-3|TRBV7-2|few
TGTGCCAGCAGCTCCGCTCGGGGAGGTAACACAGATACGCAGTATTTT
CASSSARGGNTDTQYF
>-|TRBJ2-2|TRBV4-1|-
TGCGCCAGCAGCCAAGCATATGGAGGGGCTAATACCGGGGAGCTGTTTTTT
CASSQAYGGANTGELFF
>-|TRBJ2-7|TRBV6-5|-
TGTGCCAGCAGTTACTCGGCGGGAAGTCCCCACGAGCAGTACTTC
CASSYSAGSPHEQYF
>-|TRBJ1-2|TRBV6-2/TRBV6-3|-
TGTGCCAGCACCCCCTACGCCCCGCGGGGCTACACCTTC
CASTPYAPRGYTF
>TRBD1|TRBJ2-7|TRBV10-2|-
TGCGCCAGCAGTGACCATAACAGGGGACCCTACGAGCAGTACTTC
CASSDHNRGPYEQYF
>TRBD1|TRBJ1-2|TRBV7-2|-
TGTGCCAGCAGCTCGACAGGGGTATGGGGCTACACCTTC
CASSSTGVWGYTF
>-|TRBJ1-2|TRBV27|few
TGTGCCAGCAGTTTATCTGGCAGGCTCTACACCTTC
CASSLSGRLYTF
>-|TRBJ2-5|TRBV12-5|-
TGTGCTAGTGGTTTGGGACAGTTGTACCAAGAGACCCAGTACTTC
CASGLGQLYQETQYF
>-|TRBJ2-7|TRBV5-4|-
TGTGCCAGCAGCTTGGTACTAGCCTCTCGGGAGCAGTACTTC
CASSLVLASREQYF
>-|TRBJ1-3|TRBV30|many
TGTGCCCGAACCGGGCCGGGAGGTGGAAACACCATATATTTT
CARTGPGGGNTIYF
>TRBD1|TRBJ1-6|TRBV12-3/TRBV12-4|-
TGTGCCAGCAGTCCGGGACAGGGTCTACCCCTCCACTTT
CASSPGQGLPLHF
>-|TRBJ1-4|TRBV6-5|-
TGTGCCAGTGGGCTGGCTAATGAAAAACTGTTTTTT
CASGLANEKLFF
>-|TRBJ1-5|TRBV19|-
TGTGCCAGTAGCCCCCTCACAGGGCAGCCCCAGCATTTT
CASSPLTGQPQHF
>-|TRBJ2-6|TRBV30|few
TGTGCCTGTTATTGGGACACCCGGACCTCTGGGGCCAACGTCCTGACTTTC
CACYWDTRTSGANVLTF
>TRBD2|TRBJ2-1|TRBV19|-
TGTGCCAGTAGGGGCGGGAGCTCCTACAATGAGCAGTTCTTC
CASRGGSSYNEQFF
>-|TRBJ2-2|TRBV7-9|-
TGTGCCAGCGTGGGGGAGGACACCGGGGAGCTGTTTTTT
CASVGEDTGELFF
>-|TRBJ1-4|TRBV19|-
TGTGCCAGTTACTCCCGGGGGGGGCGCGAAAAACTGTTTTTT
CASYSRGGREKLFF
>-|TRBJ1-3|TRBV9|-
TGTGCCAGCAGCGCGTCTCGACAGCTCTCTGGAAACACCATATATTTT
CASSASRQLSGNTIYF
>-|TRBJ1-6|TRBV27|few
TGTGCCAGCAGGAGGGCTGGAAATTCACCCCTCCACTTT
CASRRAGNSPLHF
>TRBD1|TRBJ1-6|TRBV19|-
TGTGCCAGCAGACAGGGGAGAAATTCACCCCTCCACTTT
CASRQGRNSPLHF
>-|TRBJ2-3|TRBV9|-
TGTGCCAGCAGCCCTCGGACTTTTACTAGCACAGATACGCAGTATTTT
CASSPRTFTSTDTQYF
>-|TRBJ1-6|TRBV6-5|-
TGTGCCAGCAGTTCGGGGGGGAGCAATTCACCCCTCCACTTT
CASSSGGSNSPLHF
>-|TRBJ2-5|TRBV3-1/TRBV3-2|-
TGTGCCAGCAGCCGAACTAGGGAGGCGTGGTACTTC
CASSRTREAWYF
>-|TRBJ1-1|TRBV23-1|-
TGCGCCAGCAGTCAATCTGGTGGGGACATGAACACTGAAGCTTTCTTT
CASSQSGGDMNTEAFF
>-|TRBJ1-2|TRBV28|-
TGTGCCAGCAGCCGCCGGGACAACAGGAAGCACACTTATGGCTACACCTTC
CASSRRDNRKHTYGYTF
>TRBD2|TRBJ2-5|TRBV11-3|-
TGTGCCAGCAGCTCCGCTAGCGGGAGGGCCAAAGAGACCCAGTACTTC
CASSSASGRAKETQYF
>TRBD2|TRBJ2-1|TRBV30|-
TGTGCCTGGAGTGCATTAGCGGGGGCTTACAATGAGCAGTTCTTC
CAWSALAGAYNEQFF
>-|TRBJ2-1|TRBV11-3|-
TGTGCCAGCAGCTTTTCTGGAGAGACCTACAATGAGCAGTTCTTC
CASSFSGETYNEQFF
>-|TRBJ2-7|TRBV28|-
TGTGCCAGCAGTTTAGGGGCCGTCTGGGCACGTGAGCAGTACTTC
CASSLGAVWAREQYF
>TRBD2|TRBJ2-1|TRBV3-1/TRBV3-2|-
TGTGCCAGCAGCCTCGGCCGAAAGATAGCGGGAGGGACGTATGAGCAGTTCTTC
CASSLGRKIAGGTYEQFF
>-|TRBJ2-5|TRBV10-3|-
TGTGCCATCAGTGAGTCACCAGGGGAAGAGACCCAGTACTTC
CAISESPGEETQYF
>TRBD2|TRBJ2-3|TRBV15|once
TGTGCCACCAGCAGAGGGCTAGCGGGAGGGGGCACAGATACGCAGTATTTT
CATSRGLAGGGTDTQYF
>-|TRBJ2-1|TRBV5-1|-
TGCGCCAGCAGCTTCAGGGCAGAAGATCACAATGAGCAGTTCTTC
CASSFRAEDHNEQFF
>TRBD2|TRBJ2-1|TRBV3-1/TRBV3-2|once
TGTGCCAGCAGCCCCAGCCTAGCGGGAGCCGACAATGAGCAGTTCTTC
CASSPSLAGADNEQFF
>TRBD2|TRBJ2-7|TRBV28|-
TGTGCCAGCAGTTTATCCGGACTCCTCGGGGGGGAGCAGTACTTC
CASSLSGLLGGEQYF
>-|TRBJ2-7|TRBV27|-
TGTGCCAGCAGTTTTCGGGAGTACCCCGAATACGAGCAGTACTTC
CASSFREYPEYEQYF
>-|TRBJ2-3|TRBV11-3|-
TGTGCCAGCAGCTTAGGGCAGTATGCAGATACGCAGTATTTT
CASSLGQYADTQYF
>TRBD2|TRBJ2-1|TRBV18|-
TGTGCCAGCTCACCTCTAGCGGCGAGCTACAATGAGCAGTTCTTC
CASSPLAASYNEQFF
>-|TRBJ1-3|TRBV28|-
TGTGCCAGCAGTTTCAGGGGCCACTCTGGAAACACCATATATTTT
CASSFRGHSGNTIYF
>-|TRBJ2-5|TRBV5-1|-
TGCGCCAGCAGCTTGGCCCGACAGGGTTCGAGTGTGGGGGGGACCCAGTACTTC
CASSLARQGSSVGGTQYF
>-|TRBJ2-1|TRBV19|-
TGTGCCAGCGTCGGGAGCCCAATCGGGCGGGCCGACAATGAGCAGTTCTTC
CASVGSPIGRADNEQFF
>-|TRBJ1-2|TRBV25-1|-
TGTGCCAGCAGAAATACGGACAGCTTCTATGGCTACACCTTC
CASRNTDSFYGYTF
>-|TRBJ2-2|TRBV19|-
TGTGCCAGTACCCTCCCAAGGGGGGGGTTTAACACCGGGGAGCTGTTTTTT
CASTLPRGGFNTGELFF
>TRBD2|TRBJ2-1|TRBV9|once
TGTGCCAGCAGCGTAGGCGCTAGCGGTTGGTACAATGAGCAGTTCTTC
CASSVGASGWYNEQFF
>-|TRBJ1-6|TRBV5-4|-
TGTGCCAGCAGCACGAGACTGAGCTCCTATAATTCACCCCTCCACTTT
CASSTRLSSYNSPLHF
>-|TRBJ1-6|TRBV19|-
TGTGCCAGTAACTCCGCAGGGGTTTATAATTCACCCCTCCACTTT
CASNSAGVYNSPLHF
>TRBD1|TRBJ2-5|TRBV5-1|-
TGCGCCAGCAGCCGAGGGACAGGGGCCCAAGAGACCCAGTACTTC
CASSRGTGAQETQYF